This TCR beta chain was sequenced for a study of cytomegalovirus exposure and HLA in healthy donors. Whole-study findings and limits: Later analysis suggested links between common viral pathogens and several top significant clusters.

Germline V gene data show CDR1 as SNHLY and CDR2 as FYNNEI. V trimming: 2 bases; J trimming: 11 bases; junction bases outside the gene matches: 17. This CDR3 contains 16 residues. Worth noting for this clone: What it binds is unknown.

The study ran its PCR with 60 Vbeta and 13 Jbeta primers. The method was immunoSEQ multiplex PCR; TCRdb's version includes in-frame clones alone and lacks a portion of them. The sample comprises about 140,000 clones, approximately 80% of which are singletons, and roughly 1.2% rests with the top ten. This clonotype originated in a male donor in good health and CMV-seropositive. The sample was PBMCs. The V call is TRBV2, the J call TRBJ2-5, with TRBD2 matching over 7 bases. CDR3 protein: CASSEYGGRGRGEQYF. The CDR3 nucleotides read TGTGCCAGCAGTGAATACGGCGGGAGAGGGAGAGGGGAGCAGTACTTC. Using reference TRBV2 and TRBJ2-5 for the parts outside the CDR3, the full variable domain is EPEVTQTPSHQVTQMGQEVILRCVPISNHLYFYWYRQILGQKVEFLVSFYNNEISEKSEIFDDQFSVERPDGSNFTLKIRSTKLEDSAMYFCASSEYGGRGRGEQYFGPGTRLLVL.